A single sample is the source of the 22 T cell receptor beta chains below, sequenced in a study of regulatory T cells in long-lasting Graves disease. The time point here: newly diagnosed GD, antithyroid drugs for less than 3 months. Preparation of the TCR library used RNA extracted from PBMCs. For TCR beta, libraries came from iRepertoire HTBI primers and Arm-PCR of CDR3 regions. MiXCR, run by TCRdb on the multiplex PCR reads, gives a single entry per CDR3 protein. The sample carries around 460,000 distinct CDR3 sequences, roughly 15% recorded once. This same sample was also taken into another study, of T cells in Graves' hyperthyroidism and ophthalmopathy.

Source: peripheral blood mononuclear cells (PBMCs), taken at new diagnosis, from a patient treated with antithyroid drugs. The receptor set was obtained from a woman in her 50s with Graves disease.

This chain uses TRBV24-1 with TRBJ2-3; 9 bases map to TRBD1. The V gene's germline CDR1 is KGHDR and CDR2 SFDVKD. The CDR3 contains 15 residues. The V gene end was trimmed by 7 bases and the J gene end by 4 bases; junction bases not matched to a gene: 8. The CDR3 sequence: CATSRTGDWADTQYF. CDR3 in DNA: TGTGCCACCAGCCGGACAGGGGATTGGGCAGATACGCAGTATTTT.

V gene TRBV18 combines with J gene TRBJ1-4; D is unclear. The CDR3 totals 14 residues. V was pared by 6 bases and J by 4 bases, with 12 bases between. CDR1 is KGHSH, CDR2 LQKENI, per germline. The CDR3 DNA follows: TGTGCCAGCTCGAAAGGACGGAATAATGAAAAACTGTTTTTT. Translating gives CASSKGRNNEKLFF.

This clonotype was seen ten or more times. The chain joins TRBV5-1 to TRBJ2-7, with TRBD2 matching over 8 bases. The V and J ends lost 7 bases and 3 bases, in that order; junction bases with no gene match: 15. Germline CDR1 SGHRS, CDR2 YFSETQ. The CDR3 sequence is 16 residues long. The CDR3 nucleotides are TGCGCCAGCTCGTCGGAGGGGGAGGCGGGGGGCTACGAGCAGTACTTC. Residues: CASSSEGEAGGYEQYF.

There are a few counts of this clonotype. The chain is built from TRBV5-1 and TRBJ1-2, with D possibly TRBD1 on 6 matching bases. Per germline, CDR1 SGHRS and CDR2 YFSETQ. The length of the CDR3 is 15 residues. V was pared by 0 bases and J by 4 bases, with 13 bases between. In DNA form, the CDR3 reads TGCGCCAGCAGCTTGGGCCCCGGACAGTCCTATGGCTACACCTTC. Protein product: CASSLGPGQSYGYTF.

The CDR3 sequence: CASSEEQGALKGYTF. The CDR3 DNA follows: TGTGCCAGCAGTGAAGAACAGGGGGCGCTTAAAGGCTACACCTTC. The rearrangement uses TRBV6-2 or TRBV6-3 and TRBJ1-2; 9 bases agree with TRBD1. The junction had 12 bases not matched to a gene; V was cut back by 5 bases and J by 8 bases. In germline, CDR1 is MNHEY, CDR2 SVGEGT. The CDR3 covers 15 residues.

This clonotype was counted between two and nine times. V is TRBV4-2 and J is TRBJ1-3, with D unresolved. The length of the CDR3 is 13 residues. V was pared by 6 bases and J by 0 bases, with 6 bases between. Looked up from germline, CDR1 is LGHNA and CDR2 is YNFKEQ. Here the CDR3 DNA reads TGTGCCAGCAGGAGTTACTCTGGAAACACCATATATTTT. It encodes CASRSYSGNTIYF.

There are many counts of this clonotype. The gene calls are TRBV30 and TRBJ1-5; D is unclear. Per germline, CDR1 GTSNPN and CDR2 SVGIG (reference sequence). The CDR3 has 12 amino acids. Between the trimmed V and J ends, which lost 5 bases and 3 bases, there was a span of 8 bases. Here the CDR3 reads CAWGYPNQPQHF. Written as DNA, the CDR3 is TGTGCCTGGGGCTACCCCAATCAGCCCCAGCATTTT.

This clonotype came up a few times. The CDR3 DNA reads TGCAGTGCGCCCAATCAGGGGGAAAAACTGTTTTTT. This gives the protein CSAPNQGEKLFF. The chain couples TRBV20-1 to TRBJ1-4, with D possibly being TRBD1 (6 bases). Trimming removed 6 bases from V and 8 bases from J, with 13 bases in between. From germline, CDR1 is DFQATT and CDR2 SNEGSKA (reference sequence). This CDR3 comprises 12 residues.

This clonotype was observed at least ten times. The DNA of the CDR3 is TGTGCCTGGAGTGTTACAGGGCTCACCGGGGAGCTGTTTTTT. This codes for CAWSVTGLTGELFF. The V gene is TRBV30, the J gene TRBJ2-2, with D possibly TRBD1 on 6 matching bases. The CDR3 runs to 14 residues. CDR1 and CDR2 (germline): GTSNPN, SVGIG (reference sequence). V lost 0 bases, J lost 4 bases, and 9 bases lay in between.

This rearrangement joins TRBV18 to TRBJ1-1, with no clear D. The V and J ends lost 4 bases and 1 base respectively, with 10 bases between them. The CDR3 totals 14 residues. CDR1 and CDR2 (germline): KGHSH, LQKENI. The CDR3 DNA is TGTGCCAGCTCACACGATTCAGCGAACACTGAAGCTTTCTTT. It specifies CASSHDSANTEAFF.

The chain employs TRBV19 and TRBJ2-7; 9 bases map to TRBD1. Trimming at V came to 3 bases and at J to 5 bases, leaving 5 bases not matched to a gene. Germline V gene data show CDR1 as LNHDA and CDR2 as SQIVND (reference sequence). CDR3 length: 14 residues. The CDR3 protein is CASSIAGDRDEQYF. The CDR3 DNA reads as TGTGCCAGTAGTATCGCGGGGGACAGGGACGAGCAGTACTTC.

V gene TRBV19 combines with J gene TRBJ2-5; 8 bases map to TRBD1. V dropped 3 bases and J dropped 1; count of bases not matched to a gene: 1. The CDR3 has 14 amino acids. Germline values: CDR1 LNHDA, CDR2 SQIVND (reference sequence). The CDR3 reads CASSITGGQETQYF. DNA for the CDR3: TGTGCCAGTAGTATCACAGGGGGCCAAGAGACCCAGTACTTC.

This clonotype was counted ten times or more. V is TRBV7-2 and J is TRBJ2-7, with TRBD2 identical over 8 bases. CDR3 length equals 15 residues. V was clipped by 8 bases and J by 3 bases; unmatched bases: 12. In germline, CDR1 is SGHTA, CDR2 FQGNSA. Here the CDR3 DNA reads TGTGCCAGCTCACCGGGGCTAGCGGGCCGCTACGAGCAGTACTTC. This codes for CASSPGLAGRYEQYF.

Many counts were recorded for this clonotype. This chain links TRBV28 with TRBJ1-1; no reliable D call. This CDR3 spans 13 amino acids. Trimming took off 7 bases at V and 5 bases at J, with 14 bases between the two ends. Germline V gene lookup returns CDR1 MDHEN and CDR2 SYDVKM. This chain's CDR3 is CASNGPAGTEAFF. The CDR3 bases are TGTGCCAGCAATGGCCCGGCGGGGACTGAAGCTTTCTTT. Together with reference TRBV28 and TRBJ1-1, the CDR3 gives the full variable domain: DVKVTQSSRYLVKRTGEKVFLECVQDMDHENMFWYRQDPGLGLRLIYFSYDVKMKEKGDIPEGYSVSREKKERFSLILESASTNQTSMYLCASNGPAGTEAFFGQGTRLTVV.

The sample holds many counts of this clonotype. The CDR3 region has the DNA TGTGCCAGCAGGGAGTGGAGGGATTTCTACGAGCAGTACTTC. It codes for CASREWRDFYEQYF. The chain joins TRBV6-1 to TRBJ2-7; TRBD2 might be the D (6 bases). The V and J ends lost 6 bases and 3 bases respectively, with 15 bases between them. CDR3 size: 14 residues. Germline V gene lookup returns CDR1 MNHNS and CDR2 SASEGT.

Remarks on this clonotype: This clone may be a read error of a much larger clone one base away. The rearrangement uses TRBV12-3 or TRBV12-4 and TRBJ2-1; 8 bases line up with TRBD2. This CDR3 comprises 14 residues. The CDR3 here is CASSWAGGVNEQLF. The CDR3 nucleotides are TGTGCCAGCAGTTGGGCGGGAGGAGTTAATGAGCAGCTCTTC.

This clonotype was recorded at least ten times. V and J are TRBV28 and TRBJ1-5; TRBD1 agrees at 8 bases. This CDR3 contains 16 residues. CDR1 is MDHEN and CDR2 is SYDVKM in the germline V gene. V shed 6 bases and J 4 bases; nucleotides not matched to a gene: 11. CDR3 region: CASSLDQGAYNQPQHF. DNA for the CDR3: TGTGCCAGCAGCCTAGACCAGGGGGCGTATAATCAGCCCCAGCATTTT.

Ten or more counts support this clonotype. This CDR3 reads CASRPSLFGGETQYF. The CDR3 DNA sequence: TGTGCCAGCAGGCCTTCGCTCTTCGGCGGAGAGACCCAGTACTTC. The chain employs TRBV7-9 and TRBJ2-5; D remains ambiguous. This CDR3 is built from 15 residues. Trimming pared 6 bases from V and 4 bases from J, leaving 18 bases between. Looked up from germline, CDR1 is SEHNR and CDR2 is FQNEAQ (reference sequence).

As to this clonotype: It may be a read error: a sequence one base away is much more abundant. The chain links TRBV20-1 to TRBJ2-1, with 7 bases fitting TRBD1. The germline V gene has CDR1 DFQATT and CDR2 SNEGSKA (reference sequence). V shed 1 base and J 8 bases; nucleotides not matched to a gene: 17. The CDR3 is 17 residues long. CDR3 coding DNA: TGCAGTGCTAGAGTCCCCTATACAGGGGATTTAAGGGATGAGCAGTTCTTC. This translates into CSARVPYTGDLRDEQFF.

The gene calls are TRBV28 and TRBJ1-3; a possible D gene is TRBD1 (6 bases). Per the germline V gene, CDR1 is MDHEN and CDR2 is SYDVKM. The length of the CDR3 is 15 residues. V shed 4 bases and J shed 1 base, with 11 bases lying between them. CDR3 sequence reads: CASSSVTGSGNTIYF. For the CDR3, the DNA is TGTGCCAGCAGTTCCGTAACAGGGTCTGGAAACACCATATATTTT.

DNA of the CDR3: TGTGCCAGCAGCTTTAGAGGGCAGGGGAGTTTTCTGGCCGGGGAGCTGTTTTTT. Residues: CASSFRGQGSFLAGELFF. The chain carries TRBV5-6 and TRBJ2-2, with a possible D match to TRBD1 (6 bases). Germline V CDR1 and CDR2: SGHDT, YYEEEE. Trimming removed 2 bases from V and 6 bases from J, with 23 bases in between. The CDR3 extends over 18 amino acids.

This CDR3 reads CASSLSSQGDTGELFF. CDR3 bases: TGTGCCAGCAGCTTAAGTAGCCAGGGCGACACCGGGGAGCTGTTTTTT. The rearrangement uses TRBV7-3 and TRBJ2-2, with TRBD1 as a possible D gene (5 bases). V lost 1 base to trimming and J lost 3 bases, with 12 bases between them. CDR3 size: 16 residues. Germline lookup yields CDR1 SGHTA and CDR2 FQGTGA.